The 17 T cell receptor beta chains listed next were all sequenced from one sample in a study of cytotoxic CD8 clonotypes in ibrutinib-treated CLL. Only in-frame clones appear in the TCRdb table, and some are missing; sequencing was by immunoSEQ multiplex PCR. The sample includes approximately 190,000 clones, just over 70% seen only once; the top ten take about 6%. Specimen: PBMCs, collected after 12 months of ibrutinib treatment. Receptors originate from a human donor with chronic lymphocytic leukemia.

The chain recombines TRBV25-1 with TRBJ1-1; D uncertain. CDR3 length: 16 amino acids. Per germline, CDR1 MGHDK and CDR2 SYGVNS. V was clipped by 1 base and J by 3 bases, with 15 bases between them. The CDR3 DNA follows: TGTGCCAGCAGTGAATCAGGTCGGACTAAGGACACTGAAGCTTTCTTT. It translates to CASSESGRTKDTEAFF.

CDR3 DNA: TGTGCCAGCAGCTCGCGCGAGACACAAGGGGTGCTGAATGAGCAGTTCTTC. Translated, it gives CASSSRETQGVLNEQFF. The chain couples TRBV7-9 to TRBJ2-1; possible D gene TRBD1, 5 bases. V was shortened by 4 bases and J by 7 bases, with 23 bases between the two germline ends. Germline V gene data show CDR1 as SEHNR and CDR2 as FQNEAQ (reference sequence). This CDR3 comprises 17 residues.

The rearrangement joins TRBV5-1 to TRBJ1-4; D gene unclear. Germline V gene lookup returns CDR1 SGHRS and CDR2 YFSETQ. Trimming left V 3 bases short and J 0 bases short, with 12 bases between. The CDR3 loop spans 16 amino acids. CDR3 loop: CASSWAPRATNEKLFF. The CDR3 DNA follows: TGCGCCAGCAGCTGGGCCCCCCGGGCAACTAATGAAAAACTGTTTTTT.

This clone showed up just a few times. This chain links TRBV19 with TRBJ2-6, with D possibly being TRBD1 (5 bases). The germline CDR1 and CDR2 sequences are LNHDA and SQIVND (reference sequence). The germline V and J ends were trimmed by 3 bases and 2 bases, with 8 bases remaining between them. This CDR3 region has 15 residues. The CDR3 loop is CASSMGRAGANVLTF. The CDR3 DNA reads TGTGCCAGTAGTATGGGCAGGGCTGGGGCCAACGTCCTGACTTTC.

The chain links TRBV5-1 to TRBJ1-4; 8 bases are shared with TRBD1. The germline V gene encodes CDR1 SGHRS and CDR2 YFSETQ. J was trimmed by 2 bases and V by 0 bases; bases with no gene match: 9. The CDR3 sequence is 18 residues long. For the CDR3, the DNA is TGCGCCAGCAGCTTGGCCCGTCAGGGGGCGTTTACTAATGAAAAACTGTTTTTT. Translation: CASSLARQGAFTNEKLFF.

The chain employs TRBV9 and TRBJ1-2; 10 positions match TRBD1. CDR3 length: 15 amino acids. The V and J ends lost 2 bases and 6 bases, in that order; junction bases with no gene match: 7. CDR1 and CDR2 from the germline V gene are SGDLS and YYNGEE. The CDR3 region has the DNA TGTGCCAGCAGCGTTTACTTGACAGGGGGCCATGGCTACACCTTC. The encoded protein is CASSVYLTGGHGYTF.

Only a few counts were recorded for this clone. V gene TRBV7-8 combines with J gene TRBJ2-2, with 10 bases fitting TRBD1. CDR1 is SGHVS and CDR2 is FQNEAQ in the germline V gene. The V segment lost 7 bases and the J segment 6 bases; nucleotides outside the gene matches: 5. The CDR3 runs to 14 residues. The CDR3 loop is CASTRDRGSGELFF. The CDR3 DNA follows: TGTGCCAGCACCCGGGACAGGGGATCCGGGGAGCTGTTTTTT.

The J gene is TRBJ2-5, the V gene TRBV11-2; 7 bases agree with TRBD2. CDR3 length: 15 residues. CDR1 and CDR2 from the germline V gene are SGHAT and FQNNGV. J was trimmed by 5 bases and V by 3 bases; bases with no gene match: 9. The DNA for the CDR3 is TGTGCCAGCAGCTTGGGGGGAGGGTCAGAGGAGACCCAGTACTTC. Its translation: CASSLGGGSEETQYF.

CDR3 amino acids: CASSPPKAGNYNEKLFF. For the CDR3, the DNA is TGTGCCAGCTCACCGCCTAAGGCAGGGAACTATAATGAAAAACTGTTTTTT. The gene calls are TRBV18 and TRBJ1-4, with D perhaps matching TRBD1 (5 bases). This CDR3 has 17 residues. V was shortened by 3 bases and J by 4 bases, with 18 bases between the two germline ends. Per the germline V gene, CDR1 is KGHSH and CDR2 is LQKENI.

The chain uses TRBV9 and TRBJ2-2; TRBD2 might be the D (6 bases). The CDR3 is 13 residues long. The V end was cut by 4 bases, the J end by 5 bases, with 9 bases between. The germline V gene encodes CDR1 SGDLS and CDR2 YYNGEE. CDR3 sequence: CASSTSLTGELFF. The DNA of the CDR3 is TGTGCCAGCAGCACTAGCTTAACCGGGGAGCTGTTTTTT.

CDR3 sequence (DNA): TGTGCCAGCAGTTGGTCGCAAATTACAGGGTACAATGAGCAGTTCTTC. It translates to CASSWSQITGYNEQFF. The chain combines TRBV28 with TRBJ2-1, with D possibly matching TRBD1 (6 bases). Germline V gene sequence: CDR1 MDHEN, CDR2 SYDVKM. The CDR3 runs 16 residues. V lost 4 bases to trimming and J lost 4 bases, with 17 bases between them.

The J gene is TRBJ2-4, the V gene TRBV28; 7 bases are a match to TRBD1. CDR1 is MDHEN and CDR2 is SYDVKM in the germline V gene. V trimming: 1 base; J trimming: 7 bases; junction bases outside the gene matches: 7. The length of the CDR3 is 15 residues. The chain's CDR3 is CASSLSTGRANIQYF. The DNA for the CDR3 is TGTGCCAGCAGTTTATCGACAGGGCGGGCGAACATTCAGTACTTC.

The genes are TRBV29-1 and TRBJ2-5, with D uncertain. Trimming shortened V by 7 bases and J by 5 bases, and 14 bases separated the two germline ends. This CDR3 has 12 residues. CDR1 and CDR2 from the germline V gene are SQVTM and ANQGSEA. CDR3 sequence: CSESSVGETQYF. The CDR3 DNA sequence: TGCAGCGAGTCGAGTGTAGGGGAGACCCAGTACTTC. The whole variable domain, remainder taken from reference TRBV29-1 and TRBJ2-5, is SAVISQKPSRDICQRGTSLTIQCQVDSQVTMMFWYRQQPGQSLTLIATANQGSEATYESGFVIDKFPISRPNLTFSTLTVSNMSPEDSSIYLCSESSVGETQYFGPGTRLLVL.

The CDR3 loop is CATREDSNQPQHF. The CDR3 bases are TGTGCCACCCGAGAGGATAGCAATCAGCCCCAGCATTTT. V is TRBV27 and J is TRBJ1-5, with D unclear. Germline V gene data show CDR1 as MNHEY and CDR2 as SMNVEV (reference sequence). Trimming took 10 bases from V and 0 from J, leaving 10 bases between them. This CDR3 contains 13 residues.

This rearrangement joins TRBV27 to TRBJ1-6; no firm D call. Germline lookup yields CDR1 MNHEY and CDR2 SMNVEV (reference sequence). V was trimmed by 6 bases and J by 4 bases, leaving 10 bases between them. CDR3 size: 14 residues. The CDR3 coding sequence is TGTGCCAGCAGACGACCCGTTTATAATTCACCCCTCCACTTT. Translating it yields CASRRPVYNSPLHF.

The chain couples TRBV10-2 to TRBJ1-4; no clear D. CDR3 length: 14 residues. Germline V gene data show CDR1 as WSHSY and CDR2 as SAAADI. V shed 2 bases and J shed 6 bases, with 10 bases lying between them. The CDR3 nucleotides are TGCGCCAGCAGTGAGATCGGAGCAGATGAAAAACTGTTTTTT. This sequence encodes CASSEIGADEKLFF.

The sample holds a few counts of this clone. The CDR3 DNA reads as TGTGCCAGCAGCGTAGGTCTGGGGGCACGTAATGAGCAGTTCTTC. This translates into CASSVGLGARNEQFF. This chain links TRBV9 with TRBJ2-1, with D tentatively TRBD1 (6 bases). Trimming removed 0 bases from V and 7 bases from J, with 14 bases in between. CDR1 and CDR2 from the germline V gene are SGDLS and YYNGEE. The CDR3 sequence is 15 residues long.